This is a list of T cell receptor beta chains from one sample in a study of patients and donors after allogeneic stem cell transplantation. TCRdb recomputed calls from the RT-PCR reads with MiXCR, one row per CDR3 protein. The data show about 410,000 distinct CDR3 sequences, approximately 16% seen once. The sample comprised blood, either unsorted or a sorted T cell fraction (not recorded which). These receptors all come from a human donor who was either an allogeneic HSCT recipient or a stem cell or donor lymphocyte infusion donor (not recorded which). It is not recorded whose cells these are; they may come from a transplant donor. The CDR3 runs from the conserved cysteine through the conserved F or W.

cdr3_aa: CASSFKGTQYF
j_call: TRBJ2-5
v_call: TRBV12-3/TRBV12-4

cdr3_aa: CASSQERLAGGLETQYF
j_call: TRBJ2-5
v_call: TRBV4-1

cdr3_aa: CASRPQKDYEQYF
j_call: TRBJ2-7
v_call: TRBV21-1

cdr3_aa: CASSFRLADYEQYF
j_call: TRBJ2-7
v_call: TRBV12-3/TRBV12-4

cdr3_aa: CASSEQGATFTGELFF
j_call: TRBJ2-2
v_call: TRBV2

cdr3_aa: CSAPGTTPGKNIQYF
j_call: TRBJ2-4
v_call: TRBV20-1

cdr3_aa: CASSLASGCCTEAFF
j_call: TRBJ1-1
v_call: TRBV7-9

cdr3_aa: CAISESRTGQYEQYF
j_call: TRBJ2-7
v_call: TRBV10-3

cdr3_aa: CASSRSRGERDEQFF
j_call: TRBJ2-1
v_call: TRBV6-1

cdr3_aa: CSARDASSETQYF
j_call: TRBJ2-5
v_call: TRBV20-1